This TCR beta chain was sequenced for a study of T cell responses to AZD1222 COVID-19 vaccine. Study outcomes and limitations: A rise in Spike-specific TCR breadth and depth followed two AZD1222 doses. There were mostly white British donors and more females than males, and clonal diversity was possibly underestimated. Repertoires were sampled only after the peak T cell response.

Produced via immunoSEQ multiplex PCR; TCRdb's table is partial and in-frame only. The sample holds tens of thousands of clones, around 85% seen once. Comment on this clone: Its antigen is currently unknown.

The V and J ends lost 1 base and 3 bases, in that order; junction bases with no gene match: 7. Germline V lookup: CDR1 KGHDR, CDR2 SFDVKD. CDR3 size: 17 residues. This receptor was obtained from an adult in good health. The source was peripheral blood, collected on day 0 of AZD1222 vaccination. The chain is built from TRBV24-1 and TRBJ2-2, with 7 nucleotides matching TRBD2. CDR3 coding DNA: TGTGCCACCAGTGATTTACCCTCGGCGGGAGACACCGGGGAGCTGTTTTTT. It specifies CATSDLPSAGDTGELFF.